This T cell receptor beta chain was captured in a study of blood T cells in healthy people across ages. The ends were cut back, 11 bases at V and 2 bases at J, with 15 bases in the middle. The CDR3 spans 13 residues. CDR1 is SEHNR, CDR2 FQNEAQ, per germline (reference sequence). Then a second PCR, running roughly 7 to 11 cycles, was carried out with a sample-barcoded 5' primer and a J-beta primer mix. TCRdb reanalysed the 5' RACE reads using MiXCR and keeps one entry per CDR3 protein. The repertoire has more than 900,000 distinct CDR3 sequences, around 27% of them found once; the top ten carry approximately 0.71%. These records were also assigned to another study, of T cells of mothers and their children. That publication notes: The study obtained over 8 million TCR beta CDR3 reads per mother and about 3 million per child.

This chain uses TRBV7-9 with TRBJ2-5, with no clear D. The source material was blood. The sequence came from a girl aged 2 to 10 in good health. Here the CDR3 reads CAGTTENQETQYF. The CDR3 DNA reads TGTGCCGGCACCACCGAAAATCAAGAGACCCAGTACTTC.